Following are 14 T cell receptor beta chains from one sample sequenced in a study of T cell clonality in common variable immunodeficiency. Here immunoSEQ multiplex PCR was the method, and the copy in TCRdb shows in-frame clones only, minus some. The sample holds roughly 58,000 clones, and no clone turns up only once. The source material was peripheral blood mononuclear cells. The source is a person aged 18 to 75 in good health.

This clone was detected ten times or more. With the read ending 3 residues before the CDR3 end, the germline J gene is used to fill in that end. V and J are TRBV7-3 and TRBJ2-6; perhaps TRBD1 as D (5 bases). Trimming shortened V by 1 base and J by 0 bases, and 25 bases separated the two germline ends. Germline V gene data show CDR1 as SGHTA and CDR2 as FQGTGA. The CDR3 consists of 22 residues. This chain's CDR3 is CASSLKAFYRIYPSSGANVLTF. The CDR3 DNA, read in part, is TGTGCCAGCAGCTTAAAAGCTTTTTACAGGATCTACCCTTCCTCTGGGGCCAACGTC. Looking up the rest from reference TRBV7-3 and TRBJ2-6 gives the full variable domain: GAGVSQTPSNKVTEKGKYVELRCDPISGHTALYWYRQSLGQGPEFLIYFQGTGAADDSGLPNDRFFAVRPEGSVSTLKIQRTERGDSAVYLCASSLKAFYRIYPSSGANVLTFGAGSRLTVL.

This clone has at least ten counts. The DNA ends 3 residues before the CDR3 does, and the rest of the CDR3 is filled in from the germline J gene. The rearrangement uses TRBV4-1 and TRBJ1-2, with TRBD1 matching over 8 bases. CDR1 MGHRA and CDR2 YSYEKL come from the germline V gene. Trimming cost V 4 bases and J 0 bases; bases outside gene matches: 4. The CDR3 length is 15 residues. CDR3 sequence: CASSPWTGTNYGYTF. Partial CDR3 DNA: TGCGCCAGCAGCCCATGGACAGGGACTAACTATGGC.

This clone was picked up many times. The CDR3 protein is CSARDFGRGVLTDTQYF. The sequenced part of the CDR3 DNA is TGCAGTGCTAGAGATTTTGGCAGGGGGGTCCTCACAGATACG. This sequence joins TRBV20-1 and TRBJ2-3; D may be TRBD1 (7 bases). With the read ending 3 residues before the CDR3 end, the germline J gene is used to fill in that end. V lost 0 bases and J 2 bases, leaving 18 bases between the germline ends. The CDR3 runs to 17 residues. Germline values: CDR1 DFQATT, CDR2 SNEGSKA (reference sequence).

At least ten counts were recorded for this clone. The CDR3 extends 3 residues past the end of the read, so its final part is completed from the germline J gene. The chain couples TRBV7-2 to TRBJ2-1; 7 nucleotides line up with TRBD2. V lost 3 bases and J lost 0; bases outside the gene matches: 2. This CDR3 has 15 amino acids. The germline V gene encodes CDR1 SGHTA and CDR2 FQGNSA. Here the CDR3 reads CASSFGGSSYNEQFF. The DNA read from the CDR3 is TGTGCCAGCAGCTTCGGCGGGAGCTCCTACAATGAG.

The sample holds many counts of this clone. The sequence runs out 3 residues before the end of the CDR3; the remainder is reconstructed from the germline J gene. J is TRBJ2-1 and V is TRBV7-7; D possibly corresponds to TRBD1 (6 bases). This CDR3 is 13 amino acids long. CDR1 and CDR2 from the germline V gene are SSHAT and FNYEAQ (reference sequence). V was clipped by 8 bases and J by 5 bases, with 13 bases between them. CDR3 amino acids: CASAPGQNNEQFF. The sequenced part of the CDR3 DNA is TGTGCCAGCGCCCCGGGACAAAACAATGAG.

This clone has at least ten counts. Sequencing ends 3 residues short of the CDR3 end; the germline J gene provides the rest. This chain connects TRBV5-4 to TRBJ1-1, with D perhaps TRBD1 (6 bases). The germline V gene has CDR1 SGHNT and CDR2 YYREEE (reference sequence). Trimming removed 4 bases at V and 4 bases at J, with 14 bases between. The CDR3 is 14 residues long. The CDR3 sequence: CASSGPTGITEAFF. The sequenced part of the CDR3 DNA is TGTGCCAGCAGCGGACCTACAGGGATCACTGAA.

This clone was counted at least ten times. The CDR3 loop reads CSVGPTGQRNYGYTF. The part of the CDR3 DNA that was read is TGCAGCGTTGGACCTACGGGACAGAGGAACTATGGC. The chain is built from TRBV29-1 and TRBJ1-2; 7 bases line up with TRBD1. The read ends 3 residues before the CDR3 terminus; that terminus is restored from the germline J gene. Trimming cost V 4 bases and J 2 bases; bases outside gene matches: 10. In germline, CDR1 is SQVTM, CDR2 ANQGSEA. The CDR3 covers 15 residues.

This clone was detected ten times or more. The read stops 3 residues short of the end of the CDR3; the missing end is completed from the germline J gene. The rearrangement links TRBV30 to TRBJ2-3; a weak D match, TRBD2 (5 bases). The CDR3 is 17 amino acids. V lost 0 bases and J 2 bases, leaving 18 bases between the germline ends. The germline CDR1 and CDR2 sequences are GTSNPN and SVGIG (reference sequence). CDR3 sequence reads: CAWSVLGGGAVTDTQYF. The DNA read from the CDR3 is TGTGCCTGGAGTGTACTCGGAGGTGGCGCGGTCACAGATACG.

Ten or more counts support this clone. The sequence runs out 3 residues before the end of the CDR3; the remainder is reconstructed from the germline J gene. This rearrangement joins TRBV28 to TRBJ1-5, with 8 nucleotides matching TRBD1. There are 14 residues in the CDR3. V lost 2 bases to trimming and J lost 5 bases; unmatched junction nucleotides: 2. From germline, CDR1 is MDHEN and CDR2 SYDVKM. The CDR3 is CASSLDRGYQPQHF. Incomplete CDR3 DNA: TGTGCCAGCAGTTTAGACAGGGGATATCAGCCC. The entire variable domain, with the rest obtained from reference TRBV28 and TRBJ1-5, is as follows: DVKVTQSSRYLVKRTGEKVFLECVQDMDHENMFWYRQDPGLGLRLIYFSYDVKMKEKGDIPEGYSVSREKKERFSLILESASTNQTSMYLCASSLDRGYQPQHFGDGTRLSIL.

This clone was recorded at least ten times. The read halts 3 residues ahead of the CDR3 end, with the missing end drawn from the germline J gene. The chain joins TRBV9 to TRBJ1-3; D may be TRBD1 (5 bases). CDR3 length: 14 amino acids. Trimming cost V 3 bases and J 4 bases, with 11 bases left between them. Germline-derived CDR1 and CDR2 are SGDLS and YYNGEE. The covered CDR3 bases are TGTGCCAGCAGCGCAGGGTTATCGGGAAACACC. Its translation: CASSAGLSGNT. The whole CDR3 sequence reads CASSAGLSGNTIYF.

In this sample, this clone turned up many times. The read ends 3 residues shy of where the CDR3 ends; the end is completed using the germline J gene. The V gene is TRBV5-1, the J gene TRBJ1-1; D might be TRBD1 (6 bases). CDR1 and CDR2 (germline): SGHRS, YFSETQ. The CDR3 has 16 residues. V was trimmed by 4 bases and J by 1 base, leaving 17 bases between them. CDR3 residues: CASSALQGRQNTEAFF. Partial CDR3 DNA: TGCGCCAGCAGCGCCCTCCAGGGGCGTCAGAACACTGAA. The full variable domain, rest sourced from reference TRBV5-1 and TRBJ1-1, is KAGVTQTPRYLIKTRGQQVTLSCSPISGHRSVSWYQQTPGQGLQFLFEYFSETQRNKGNFPGRFSGRQFSNSRSEMNVSTLELGDSALYLCASSALQGRQNTEAFFGQGTRLTVV.

Only a few counts were recorded for this clone. From the germline J gene comes the end of the CDR3, since the read stops 3 residues before it. This chain links TRBV19 with TRBJ1-5; the D gene is possibly TRBD1 (6 bases). This CDR3 is built from 15 residues. Germline CDR1 and CDR2: LNHDA and SQIVND (reference sequence). Deletions cut 1 base from V and 7 bases from J, with 14 bases between. The CDR3 loop reads CASSIGGTIWQPQHF. The covered CDR3 bases are TGTGCCAGTAGTATAGGCGGGACAATTTGGCAGCCC.

This clone was seen ten or more times. The read stops 3 residues short of the end of the CDR3; the missing end is completed from the germline J gene. This chain connects TRBV19 to TRBJ2-1, with 11 bases that match TRBD2. There are 15 residues in the CDR3. V dropped 5 bases and J dropped 8; count of bases not matched to a gene: 8. Germline CDR1 is LNHDA and CDR2 is SQIVND (reference sequence). This CDR3 reads CASSYSGRAVYEQFF. CDR3 DNA, as far as it was read: TGTGCCAGTAGTTATAGCGGGAGGGCAGTATATGAG.

Ten or more counts support this clone. Read coverage stops 3 residues before the CDR3 terminus; the germline J gene supplies the remainder. V usage is TRBV6-1 and J usage is TRBJ1-6; weak D call: TRBD1 (5 bases). Germline V gene sequence: CDR1 MNHNS, CDR2 SASEGT. Trimming took 4 bases from V and 8 from J, leaving 15 bases between them. The CDR3 is made up of 15 amino acids. CDR3: CASSGLTARDSPLHF. The CDR3 bases that were read are TGTGCCAGCAGTGGTTTGACAGCCCGGGATTCACCC.